These 19 T cell receptor beta chains were all obtained from the same sample, sequenced in a study of blood T cell repertoires in COVID-19. Sequencing used immunoSEQ multiplex PCR; TCRdb keeps in-frame clones, though not all of them. This table has over 200,000 clones, around 87% appearing once. Sequencing used peripheral blood. These receptors all come from a woman aged 50 to 60 with acute or convalescent COVID-19.

The J gene is TRBJ1-5, the V gene TRBV2; 9 bases are shared with TRBD1. Germline V gives CDR1 SNHLY, CDR2 FYNNEI. CDR3 length equals 21 residues. V lost 4 bases and J lost 2; bases outside the gene matches: 21. CDR3 amino acids: CASSGDPGQGPFLAGNQPQHF. CDR3 bases: TGTGCCAGCAGTGGGGACCCGGGACAGGGCCCCTTTCTGGCTGGCAATCAGCCCCAGCATTTT.

The genes are TRBV28 and TRBJ2-1, with D possibly matching TRBD2 (6 bases). CDR1 and CDR2 from the germline V gene are MDHEN and SYDVKM. Trimming left V 2 bases short and J 3 bases short, with 14 bases between. This CDR3 is 16 amino acids long. The CDR3 reads CASSLGDLRGYNEQFF. The CDR3 region has the DNA TGTGCCAGCAGTTTAGGGGACTTGCGGGGCTACAATGAGCAGTTCTTC.

The genes are TRBV7-9 and TRBJ2-1, with 12 nucleotides matching TRBD2. CDR3 length: 17 residues. Looked up from germline, CDR1 is SEHNR and CDR2 is FQNEAQ (reference sequence). The J segment lost 0 bases and the V segment lost 7 bases, leaving 7 bases of the junction unmatched. This CDR3 is CASTLGTSGFSYNEQFF. In DNA, the CDR3 is TGTGCCAGCACCCTAGGGACTAGCGGGTTCTCCTACAATGAGCAGTTCTTC.

The V gene is TRBV20-1, the J gene TRBJ2-1; D not certain. The germline V gene has CDR1 DFQATT and CDR2 SNEGSKA (reference sequence). Trimming removed 5 bases from V and 13 bases from J, with 6 bases in between. CDR3 length equals 8 residues. The CDR3 protein is CSALPQFF. Here the CDR3 DNA reads TGCAGTGCTCTACCCCAGTTCTTC.

V gene TRBV7-9 combines with J gene TRBJ2-7; TRBD2 matches 8 bases. The CDR3 totals 15 residues. Germline loops: CDR1 SEHNR, CDR2 FQNEAQ (reference sequence). V lost 5 bases, J lost 5 bases, and 11 bases stayed unmatched. CDR3 region: CASSQGLARWDEQYF. CDR3 in DNA: TGTGCCAGCAGCCAAGGACTAGCCCGTTGGGACGAGCAGTACTTC.

V gene TRBV5-1 combines with J gene TRBJ2-5, with 8 nucleotides matching TRBD1. V lost 1 base and J lost 2; bases outside the gene matches: 7. Germline assignment: CDR1 SGHRS and CDR2 YFSETQ. The CDR3 length is 16 residues. CDR3 protein: CASSLNAGGPQETQYF. The CDR3 region has the DNA TGCGCCAGCAGCTTGAACGCAGGGGGCCCTCAAGAGACCCAGTACTTC.

DNA for the CDR3: TGTGCCAGCAGCCAAAATTCTATGACGGGATTAGAGACCCAGTACTTC. Its protein product is CASSQNSMTGLETQYF. The chain recombines TRBV7-8 with TRBJ2-5, with D maybe TRBD2 (5 bases). Germline values: CDR1 SGHVS, CDR2 FQNEAQ. The CDR3 has 16 amino acids. The V and J ends lost 5 bases and 4 bases respectively, with 20 bases between them.

The V and J genes are TRBV7-8 and TRBJ1-2; D ambiguous. The V end was cut by 3 bases, the J end by 2 bases, with 16 bases between. The CDR3 has 16 residues. Germline values: CDR1 SGHVS, CDR2 FQNEAQ. The DNA of the CDR3 is TGTGCCAGCAGCTTCGGAGGAGACCGCCTAAACTATGGCTACACCTTC. Translation gives CASSFGGDRLNYGYTF.

The chain uses TRBV5-1 and TRBJ2-7, with 10 bases aligning to TRBD2. V shed 4 bases, J shed 2 bases, and the junction held 3 bases outside the gene matches. This CDR3 contains 14 residues. Germline lookup yields CDR1 SGHRS and CDR2 YFSETQ. The CDR3 DNA follows: TGCGCCAGCAGCCGGACTAGCGGAACCTACGAGCAGTACTTC. It specifies CASSRTSGTYEQYF.

This chain joins TRBV7-9 and TRBJ2-3, with 9 bases matching TRBD2. Germline V gene sequence: CDR1 SEHNR, CDR2 FQNEAQ (reference sequence). V was pared by 5 bases and J by 2 bases, with 8 bases of the junction left unmatched. The CDR3 consists of 16 residues. The CDR3 here is CASSPRTSAATDTQYF. In nucleotides, the CDR3 is TGTGCCAGCAGCCCGAGGACTAGCGCAGCCACAGATACGCAGTATTTT.

The chain couples TRBV5-4 to TRBJ2-3, with D possibly being TRBD2 (7 bases). The CDR3 covers 16 residues. V was pared by 0 bases and J by 2 bases, with 13 bases between. In germline, CDR1 is SGHNT, CDR2 YYREEE (reference sequence). In nucleotides, the CDR3 is TGTGCCAGCAGCTTGGCCGAGGCGGGGGCCACAGATACGCAGTATTTT. It encodes CASSLAEAGATDTQYF.

The gene calls are TRBV30 and TRBJ1-6; the match to TRBD1 covers 7 bases. The CDR3 totals 13 residues. Germline V CDR1 and CDR2: GTSNPN, SVGIG (reference sequence). Trimming took 7 bases from V and 8 from J; bases not matched to a gene: 8. DNA for the CDR3: TGTGCCTACTCGACAGGGTCGGATTCACCCCTCCACTTT. It is translated as CAYSTGSDSPLHF.

The table lists this clone with a count of one. The chain carries TRBV28 and TRBJ1-1, with 7 bases lining up with TRBD1. V was clipped by 7 bases and J by 5 bases; unmatched bases: 13. Germline CDR1 reads MDHEN; CDR2 reads SYDVKM. The CDR3 runs 15 residues. CDR3 protein: CASTLQGRTDTEAFF. In nucleotides, the CDR3 is TGTGCCAGCACCCTACAGGGGCGAACTGATACTGAAGCTTTCTTT.

The rearrangement links TRBV15 to TRBJ1-4; D ambiguous. Per the germline V gene, CDR1 is LNHNV and CDR2 is YYDKDF (reference sequence). This CDR3 contains 15 residues. Trimming cost V 0 bases and J 4 bases, with 9 bases left between them. The CDR3 here is CATSRDGGDNEKLFF. The CDR3 DNA reads TGTGCCACCAGCAGAGATGGCGGAGATAATGAAAAACTGTTTTTT. Full variable domain (rest looked up from reference TRBV15 and TRBJ1-4): DAMVIQNPRYQVTQFGKPVTLSCSQTLNHNVMYWYQQKSSQAPKLLFHYYDKDFNNEADTPDNFQSRRPNTSFCFLDIRSPGLGDTAMYLCATSRDGGDNEKLFFGSGTQLSVL.

CDR3 sequence (DNA): TGTGCCACCAGTGATTCTACAGGGGGGTATGGCTACACCTTC. It yields the protein CATSDSTGGYGYTF. This rearrangement joins TRBV24-1 to TRBJ1-2; 8 nucleotides line up with TRBD1. J gave up 5 bases and V 2 bases, and 3 bases lay outside the gene matches. The CDR3 spans 14 residues. Germline CDR1 KGHDR, CDR2 SFDVKD.

The chain combines TRBV19 with TRBJ2-7; 9 bases are shared with TRBD2. Germline-derived CDR1 and CDR2 are LNHDA and SQIVND (reference sequence). The V segment lost 5 bases and the J segment 2 bases; nucleotides outside the gene matches: 4. This CDR3 is 14 amino acids long. CDR3 coding DNA: TGTGCCAGTAGTGGGACTAGCTTTCCCTACGAGCAGTACTTC. Translating it yields CASSGTSFPYEQYF. The variable domain in full, with the rest retrieved from reference TRBV19 and TRBJ2-7, is DGGITQSPKYLFRKEGQNVTLSCEQNLNHDAMYWYRQDPGQGLRLIYYSQIVNDFQKGDIAEGYSVSREKKESFPLTVTSAQKNPTAFYLCASSGTSFPYEQYFGPGTRLTVT.

This rearrangement joins TRBV11-3 to TRBJ1-2; D is uncertain. The germline V and J ends were trimmed by 0 bases and 6 bases, with 11 bases remaining between them. This CDR3 region has 14 residues. CDR1 SGHNT and CDR2 YENEEA come from the germline V gene. This chain's CDR3 is CASSLDRAGNGYTF. CDR3 sequence (DNA): TGTGCCAGCAGCTTAGATCGGGCGGGGAATGGCTACACCTTC.

The chain links TRBV13 to TRBJ2-6; D is unresolved. Trimming took off 3 bases at V and 0 bases at J, with 9 bases between the two ends. Germline assignment: CDR1 PRHDT and CDR2 FYEKMQ (reference sequence). The CDR3 is 16 residues long. The CDR3 protein is CASSFYRDSGANVLTF. The CDR3 bases are TGTGCCAGCAGCTTCTACCGCGACTCTGGGGCCAACGTCCTGACTTTC.

The J gene is TRBJ2-1, the V gene TRBV15, with 11 positions matching TRBD2. The CDR3 extends over 13 amino acids. Germline V gives CDR1 LNHNV, CDR2 YYDKDF (reference sequence). Germline trimming cut 0 bases from V and 14 bases from J; bases unmatched to any gene: 3. Here the CDR3 reads CATSRELAGVEFF. The DNA for the CDR3 is TGTGCCACCAGCAGAGAACTAGCGGGAGTTGAGTTCTTC.